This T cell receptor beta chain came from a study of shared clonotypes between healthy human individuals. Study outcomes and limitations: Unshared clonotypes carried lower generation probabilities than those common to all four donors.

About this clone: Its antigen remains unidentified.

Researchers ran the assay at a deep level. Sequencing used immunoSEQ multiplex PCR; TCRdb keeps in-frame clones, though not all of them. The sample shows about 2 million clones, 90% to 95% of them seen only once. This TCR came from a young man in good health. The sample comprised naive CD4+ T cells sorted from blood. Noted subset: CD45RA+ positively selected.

CDR3 region: CAWSVKGTETQYF. CDR3 in DNA: TGTGCCTGGAGTGTAAAAGGGACAGAGACCCAGTACTTC. This chain joins TRBV30 and TRBJ2-5; tentatively, D is TRBD1 or TRBD2 (5 bases each). CDR1 and CDR2 from the germline V gene are GTSNPN and SVGIG (reference sequence). V lost 0 bases and J 4 bases, leaving 9 bases between the germline ends. This CDR3 has 13 amino acids.